The text below deals with one T cell receptor (beta chain). These data originate in a study of blood T cell repertoires in COVID-19. This CDR3 comprises 14 residues. Germline V gene data show CDR1 as MDHEN and CDR2 as SYDVKM. The V end lost 7 bases, the J end lost 2 bases, and 14 bases lay between the germline ends. Data came from immunoSEQ multiplex PCR; TCRdb stores just in-frame clones and leaves some out. The sample consists of 150,000 to 200,000 clones, around nine tenths of them appearing once. The receptor was derived from a human donor in a cohort sampled during active COVID-19. V and J are TRBV28 and TRBJ1-2, with D possibly being TRBD1 (6 bases). The sample taken for sequencing was peripheral blood. The CDR3 sequence is CASNAGAQNYGYTF. The CDR3 nucleotides read TGTGCCAGCAACGCAGGGGCCCAGAACTATGGCTACACCTTC.